This T cell receptor (beta chain) was observed in a study of spatial heterogeneity in lung cancer. Study details: As counted in raw reads, each unique TCR and UMI combination appeared more than ten times on average.

This clonotype has only one observation. The CDR3 length is 13 residues. Trimming pared 6 bases from V and 5 bases from J, leaving 14 bases between. CDR1 and CDR2 from the germline V gene are DFQATT and SNEGSKA (reference sequence). Every cDNA TCR molecule received its own unique molecular identifier. Each CDR3 protein gets one entry after TCRdb re-called the 5' RACE reads with MiXCR. Of some 44,000 distinct CDR3 sequences in the sample, about an eighth are singletons; the top ten hold around three fifths. Noted time point: sample taken at primary tumor resection. Tumor, nontumor lung or frozen PBMC supplied whole RNA that was sequenced unsorted. Samples were obtained from about 75 donors, all untreated early-stage non-small cell lung cancer patients.

The source of this sequence is a male donor with early-stage non-small cell lung cancer. The sequenced sample was PBMCs, obtained at surgery. The chain has TRBV20-1 and TRBJ2-1; perhaps TRBD2 as D (6 bases). CDR3 region: CSARGTENNEQFF. The CDR3 DNA follows: TGCAGTGCCCGGGGGACTGAAAACAATGAGCAGTTCTTC.